Listed here are 10 T cell receptor beta chains from one sample, sequenced in a study of shared clonotypes between healthy human individuals (dated by TCRdb to between 2020 and 2021). The receptor library was made with the immunoSEQ multiplex PCR assay. In TCRdb, the immuneACCESS table is reduced to in-frame sequences with V and J assigned. These tables do not hold every clone; where another copy was compared, an unresolved V gene accounts for under half, and the others remain unexplained. The sample table records roughly 2.5 million clones; 85% to 95% of these occur just once. Together, the top ten hold 0.11% to 0.15% of the sample. The source material was naive CD4+ T cells sorted from blood. Read against the paper, the sample's cell subset or site label means: CD45RA+ positively selected. All receptors come from a young man in good health.

The chain uses TRBV7-9 and TRBJ2-1; TRBD1 matches 7 bases. The V gene end was trimmed by 5 bases and the J gene end by 6 bases; junction bases not matched to a gene: 7. This CDR3 comprises 14 residues. Per germline, CDR1 SEHNR and CDR2 FQNEAQ (reference sequence). CDR3 sequence reads: CASSLTGVGNEQFF. The CDR3 nucleotides read TGTGCCAGCAGCCTCACAGGGGTAGGCAATGAGCAGTTCTTC.

The chain joins TRBV10-2 to TRBJ1-1; the D gene is possibly TRBD1 (6 bases). The germline V gene has CDR1 WSHSY and CDR2 SAAADI. Trimming cost V 5 bases and J 9 bases, with 16 bases left between them. This CDR3 comprises 13 residues. CDR3 region: CASSSAGAGKAFF. The DNA for the CDR3 is TGCGCCAGCAGTTCAGCAGGGGCGGGAAAAGCTTTCTTT.

The V and J genes are TRBV6-6 and TRBJ2-1, with D unclear. The V end was cut by 2 bases, the J end by 7 bases, with 9 bases between. The CDR3 has 13 amino acids. Germline-derived CDR1 and CDR2 are MNHNY and SVGAGI (reference sequence). The CDR3 coding sequence is TGTGCCAGCAGTTACCGGGTGGGAAATGAGCAGTTCTTC. It encodes CASSYRVGNEQFF.

This clone was detected only a few times. The CDR3 DNA reads TGCAGTGCACAGGGACTGGCTGAAGCTTTCTTT. Translation: CSAQGLAEAFF. The chain has TRBV20-1 and TRBJ1-1, with D perhaps TRBD1 (6 bases). The CDR3 spans 11 residues. V was pared by 6 bases and J by 6 bases, with 11 bases between. Germline-derived CDR1 and CDR2 are DFQATT and SNEGSKA (reference sequence).

Details on this clone: This same CDR3 is encoded by further DNA sequences in the sample. The gene calls are TRBV5-1 and TRBJ2-2; D may be TRBD1 (5 bases). The CDR3 is made up of 15 amino acids. Germline V gives CDR1 SGHRS, CDR2 YFSETQ. Trimming shortened V by 0 bases and J by 1 base, and 7 bases separated the two germline ends. DNA for the CDR3: TGCGCCAGCAGCTTGGGTGGACAGAACACCGGGGAGCTGTTTTTT. The encoded protein is CASSLGGQNTGELFF.

The rearrangement links TRBV9 to TRBJ1-5; maybe TRBD1 (6 bases). This CDR3 is built from 15 residues. Looked up from germline, CDR1 is SGDLS and CDR2 is YYNGEE. The V end lost 1 base, the J end lost 4 bases, and 12 bases lay between the germline ends. The CDR3, as DNA: TGTGCCAGCAGCGTACCCAGGACAGTGAATCAGCCCCAGCATTTT. Protein sequence: CASSVPRTVNQPQHF.

Regarding this clone: The same CDR3 can be traced to other DNA sequences in this sample. The rearrangement links TRBV10-3 to TRBJ1-5; D gene uncertain. Trimming took 3 bases from V and 1 from J, leaving 10 bases between them. Germline CDR1 and CDR2: ENHRY and SYGVKD. The length of the CDR3 is 15 residues. The CDR3 region is CAISEGRESNQPQHF. The CDR3 coding sequence is TGTGCCATCAGTGAAGGCCGAGAGAGCAATCAGCCCCAGCATTTT.

The chain has TRBV5-1 and TRBJ2-2; D is perhaps TRBD1 or TRBD2 (6 bases each). This CDR3 contains 15 residues. The germline V gene has CDR1 SGHRS and CDR2 YFSETQ. The V end was cut by 1 base, the J end by 3 bases, with 10 bases between. CDR3 in amino acids: CASSLWGADTGELFF. As DNA, the CDR3 is TGCGCCAGCAGCTTGTGGGGGGCAGACACCGGGGAGCTGTTTTTT. Using reference TRBV5-1 and TRBJ2-2 for the parts outside the CDR3, the full variable domain is KAGVTQTPRYLIKTRGQQVTLSCSPISGHRSVSWYQQTPGQGLQFLFEYFSETQRNKGNFPGRFSGRQFSNSRSEMNVSTLELGDSALYLCASSLWGADTGELFFGEGSRLTVL.

The V and J genes are TRBV7-2 and TRBJ2-7; D uncertain. Germline CDR1 SGHTA, CDR2 FQGNSA. V gave up 5 bases and J gave up 2 bases, with 13 bases separating them. This CDR3 comprises 14 residues. CDR3 bases: TGTGCCAGCAGCCCTTCGCGCGGTGCCTACGAGCAGTACTTC. Translating it yields CASSPSRGAYEQYF.

This chain uses TRBV5-1 with TRBJ1-3, with 7 bases aligning to TRBD1. Per the germline V gene, CDR1 is SGHRS and CDR2 is YFSETQ. With 3 bases clipped from V and 0 bases from J, the junction kept 9 bases outside the gene matches. The CDR3 spans 17 residues. The CDR3 region has the DNA TGCGCCAGCAGCTCAGGGACAGAGATTCTCTCTGGAAACACCATATATTTT. Translating it yields CASSSGTEILSGNTIYF. The complete variable domain, with remaining parts taken from reference TRBV5-1 and TRBJ1-3, reads KAGVTQTPRYLIKTRGQQVTLSCSPISGHRSVSWYQQTPGQGLQFLFEYFSETQRNKGNFPGRFSGRQFSNSRSEMNVSTLELGDSALYLCASSSGTEILSGNTIYFGEGSWLTVV.